Listed below are T cell receptor beta chains from one sample, sequenced in a study of T-cell memory formation after mild COVID-19. TCRdb re-derived calls from the 5' RACE reads in MiXCR, one entry per CDR3 protein. The profile shows fewer than 250,000 distinct CDR3 sequences, around 26% of them singletons. The material sequenced was PBMCs or a T cell subset sorted from them (not recorded which). The receptors were sampled from an adult woman who had mild COVID-19 (a few samples of this study predate the infection). Cell type and time point are not known. The CDR3 runs from the conserved cysteine through the conserved F or W. D genes are given only for firm matches. The size of a clone is reported for some rows only, either as once, few or many, or as a class for expanded clones.

v_gene	abundance	d_gene	j_gene	CDR3aa	CDR3nt
TRBV28	-	-	TRBJ2-6	CASSFPTERRDSGANVLTF	TGTGCCAGCAGCTTCCCGACCGAGAGACGGGACTCTGGGGCCAACGTCCTGACTTTC
TRBV11-2	few	-	TRBJ1-1	CASSPGRGEFGLTEAFF	TGTGCCAGCAGCCCCGGACGGGGGGAATTCGGTCTGACTGAAGCTTTCTTT
TRBV14	few	-	TRBJ1-1	CASSQVRVMNTEAFF	TGTGCCAGCAGCCAAGTGAGGGTCATGAACACTGAAGCTTTCTTT
TRBV7-9	-	-	TRBJ2-7	CASSSPGTPGGQYF	TGTGCCAGCAGCAGCCCCGGGACCCCAGGCGGGCAGTACTTC
TRBV7-2	many	-	TRBJ2-1	CASSLEAGHYNEQFF	TGTGCCAGCAGCTTAGAAGCGGGACACTACAATGAGCAGTTCTTC
TRBV6-5	-	-	TRBJ1-1	CASSYSGRNTEAFF	TGTGCCAGCAGTTACTCGGGACGGAACACTGAAGCTTTCTTT
TRBV12-3/TRBV12-4	-	TRBD2	TRBJ2-1	CASRGLAGSEQFF	TGTGCCAGCAGGGGACTAGCGGGAAGTGAGCAGTTCTTC
TRBV9	-	-	TRBJ2-4	CASSVGGAKNIQYF	TGTGCCAGCAGCGTAGGCGGGGCCAAAAACATTCAGTACTTC
TRBV12-3/TRBV12-4	-	TRBD1	TRBJ1-2	CASIRTGHNYGYTF	TGTGCCAGCATCCGGACAGGGCATAACTATGGCTACACCTTC
TRBV6-5	few	-	TRBJ1-4	CASSSPNLGQEKLFF	TGTGCCAGCAGTTCCCCGAATTTAGGACAGGAAAAACTGTTTTTT
TRBV4-3	-	-	TRBJ2-5	CASSQSLRGSKETQYF	TGCGCCAGCAGCCAGTCCTTACGAGGGTCGAAAGAGACCCAGTACTTC
TRBV7-8	-	-	TRBJ2-7	CASKKDRFSYEQYF	TGTGCCAGCAAGAAGGACAGATTCTCCTACGAGCAGTACTTC
TRBV5-1	few	TRBD1	TRBJ2-3	CASSKDRETDTQYF	TGCGCCAGCAGCAAGGACAGGGAGACAGATACGCAGTATTTT
TRBV20-1	few	TRBD1	TRBJ1-1	CSAGRPDRETEAFF	TGCAGTGCTGGGCGCCCTGACAGGGAAACTGAAGCTTTCTTT
TRBV7-7	few	-	TRBJ2-3	CASSLVHTDTQYF	TGTGCTAGCAGCTTAGTTCACACAGATACGCAGTATTTT
TRBV29-1	-	-	TRBJ2-6	CSAEVSGSGANVLTF	TGCAGCGCAGAGGTATCAGGATCTGGGGCCAACGTCCTGACTTTC
TRBV6-1	few	-	TRBJ2-7	CASSEKGTSSYEQYF	TGTGCCAGCAGTGAAAAGGGAACCAGCTCCTACGAGCAGTACTTC
TRBV19	-	-	TRBJ2-1	CASSASLGFGEQFF	TGTGCCAGTAGTGCCTCCCTGGGGTTCGGGGAGCAGTTCTTC
TRBV5-1	-	TRBD1	TRBJ2-2	CASSYGQAFTGELFF	TGCGCCAGCAGCTACGGACAGGCGTTCACCGGGGAGCTGTTTTTT
TRBV7-2	-	TRBD1	TRBJ1-1	CASSLMTGRIRAEAFF	TGTGCCAGCAGCCTTATGACAGGGAGGATTCGGGCTGAAGCTTTCTTT
TRBV4-1	-	TRBD2	TRBJ2-1	CASSQRTSGGIYNEQFF	TGCGCCAGCAGCCAACGGACTAGCGGGGGCATTTACAATGAGCAGTTCTTC
TRBV6-6	-	TRBD1	TRBJ1-5	CASSYSRTGDQPQHF	TGTGCCAGCAGTTACTCGAGGACAGGCGATCAGCCCCAGCATTTT
TRBV7-2	few	TRBD2	TRBJ2-3	CASSSTSGTDTQYF	TGTGCCAGCAGCTCGACTAGCGGCACAGATACGCAGTATTTT
TRBV7-8	few	-	TRBJ2-6	CASSLTGTGANVLTF	TGTGCCAGCAGCTTAACGGGAACTGGGGCCAACGTCCTGACTTTC
TRBV7-2	-	-	TRBJ2-7	CASSRGGTGPYEQYF	TGTGCCAGCAGCCGGGGGGGGACAGGGCCATACGAGCAGTACTTC
TRBV15	few	-	TRBJ2-6	CATEEISGANVLTF	TGTGCCACTGAAGAGATCTCTGGGGCCAACGTCCTGACTTTC
TRBV7-9	-	-	TRBJ1-3	CASHRDLRDTIYF	TGTGCCAGCCACCGGGACTTAAGGGACACCATATATTTT
TRBV10-3	few	-	TRBJ2-1	CAISAVGLEQFF	TGTGCCATCAGTGCGGTAGGCCTTGAGCAGTTCTTC
TRBV7-2	-	-	TRBJ1-1	CASSPGQGRSWGAFF	TGTGCCAGCAGCCCCGGGCAGGGCCGTTCCTGGGGAGCTTTCTTT
TRBV20-1	-	-	TRBJ1-1	CSAGSHANTEAFF	TGCAGTGCTGGGAGCCATGCGAACACTGAAGCTTTCTTT
TRBV4-2	-	-	TRBJ2-3	CASSQGGMQLAPLADTQYF	TGTGCCAGCAGCCAGGGCGGTATGCAGCTAGCGCCCCTGGCAGATACGCAGTATTTT
TRBV20-1	few	-	TRBJ1-5	CSATGLNQPQHF	TGCAGTGCTACTGGCCTCAATCAGCCCCAGCATTTT
TRBV6-2/TRBV6-3	-	TRBD2	TRBJ2-3	CASSYSQRGGSTDTQYF	TGTGCCAGCAGTTACTCTCAGCGGGGGGGATCCACAGATACGCAGTATTTT
TRBV12-3/TRBV12-4	-	-	TRBJ2-2	CASSLQGRTGELFF	TGTGCCAGCAGTCTACAGGGGAGGACCGGGGAGCTGTTTTTT
TRBV5-1	-	-	TRBJ2-7	CASSPAERSYEQYF	TGCGCCAGCAGCCCCGCTGAACGCAGCTACGAGCAGTACTTC
TRBV7-3	many	-	TRBJ1-1	CASSLTGGGTEAFF	TGTGCCAGCAGCTTGACGGGGGGTGGCACTGAAGCTTTCTTT
TRBV24-1	many	-	TRBJ2-5	CATRTAGQETQYF	TGTGCCACCAGAACGGCAGGGCAAGAGACCCAGTACTTC
TRBV29-1	-	-	TRBJ2-7	CSVRTAAGYEQYF	TGCAGCGTTCGGACAGCAGCAGGTTACGAGCAGTACTTC
TRBV29-1	many	-	TRBJ2-1	CSVDSREAGDEQFF	TGCAGCGTTGACTCGCGGGAAGCAGGGGATGAGCAGTTCTTC
TRBV25-1	-	TRBD1	TRBJ2-2	CASRLTGDTGELFF	TGTGCCAGCAGGCTGACAGGGGACACCGGGGAGCTGTTTTTT
TRBV10-2	-	TRBD2	TRBJ2-1	CASSESLAGGSNEQFF	TGCGCCAGCAGTGAGTCGCTAGCGGGGGGGTCAAATGAGCAGTTCTTC
TRBV7-2	-	-	TRBJ2-1	CASSPDWERTQFF	TGTGCCAGCAGCCCCGACTGGGAAAGGACTCAGTTCTTC